Presented here are 8 T cell receptor beta chains from one specimen sequenced in a study of cytomegalovirus exposure and HLA in healthy donors. The PCR employed 60 Vbeta primers together with 13 Jbeta primers. Sequencing was performed with immunoSEQ multiplex PCR; in TCRdb, only in-frame clones are kept and a portion is missing. Its table records 53,000 or so clones. What was sequenced was PBMCs. The receptors were gathered from a man younger than 30 in good health and CMV-seropositive.

The chain's CDR3 is CASSLREAVYTEAFF. The CDR3 coding sequence is TGTGCCAGCAGCCTGAGGGAGGCAGTTTACACTGAAGCTTTCTTT. J is TRBJ1-1 and V is TRBV5-4; D gene uncertain. The germline V gene has CDR1 SGHNT and CDR2 YYREEE (reference sequence). The ends were cut back, 4 bases at V and 3 bases at J, with 16 bases in the middle. The CDR3 length is 15 residues. The whole variable domain, filled in from reference TRBV5-4 and TRBJ1-1, reads ETGVTQSPTHLIKTRGQQVTLRCSSQSGHNTVSWYQQALGQGPQFIFQYYREEENGRGNFPPRFSGLQFPNYSSELNVNALELDDSALYLCASSLREAVYTEAFFGQGTRLTVV.

This rearrangement joins TRBV30 to TRBJ2-5; 7 bases are shared with TRBD1. The end of the DNA is better explained by TRBJ2-7, so the J call may be wrong. The CDR3 length is 13 residues. Germline V gene sequence: CDR1 GTSNPN, CDR2 SVGIG (reference sequence). CDR3 bases: TGTGCCTGGACAGATCGGACAGGATACGAGCAGTACTTC. It encodes CAWTDRTGYEQYF.

The chain is built from TRBV5-1 and TRBJ1-2, with TRBD1 matching over 9 bases. The germline gives CDR1 SGHRS, CDR2 YFSETQ. The CDR3 covers 14 residues. V lost 4 bases to trimming and J lost 5 bases; unmatched junction nucleotides: 6. CDR3 sequence (DNA): TGCGCCAGCAGCGGGGGGACAGGGAGGTATGGCTACACCTTC. Protein sequence: CASSGGTGRYGYTF.

The V gene is TRBV7-7, the J gene TRBJ2-2, with 7 positions matching TRBD2. Germline V gives CDR1 SSHAT, CDR2 FNYEAQ (reference sequence). The CDR3 consists of 14 residues. Trimming cost V 6 bases and J 7 bases; bases outside gene matches: 8. CDR3 protein: CASRPGLEGGELFF. The CDR3, as DNA: TGTGCCAGCAGACCCGGACTAGAGGGCGGGGAGCTGTTTTTT.

J is TRBJ2-3 and V is TRBV5-4; no reliable D call. CDR1 SGHNT and CDR2 YYREEE come from the germline V gene (reference sequence). The CDR3 runs to 12 residues. Trimming took off 4 bases at V and 3 bases at J, with 6 bases between the two ends. CDR3 bases: TGTGCCAGCAGCCGCCGGACAGATACGCAGTATTTT. Amino acids: CASSRRTDTQYF.

J is TRBJ2-5 and V is TRBV11-2, with D possibly being TRBD1 (8 bases). This CDR3 has 16 amino acids. The ends were cut back, 1 base at V and 4 bases at J, with 16 bases in the middle. Germline V gives CDR1 SGHAT, CDR2 FQNNGV. CDR3 bases: TGTGCCAGCAGCTTAGGTCTACAGGGGGGGGGAGAGACCCAGTACTTC. Protein sequence: CASSLGLQGGGETQYF. Together with reference TRBV11-2 and TRBJ2-5, the CDR3 gives the full variable domain: EAGVAQSPRYKIIEKRQSVAFWCNPISGHATLYWYQQILGQGPKLLIQFQNNGVVDDSQLPKDRFSAERLKGVDSTLKIQPAKLEDSAVYLCASSLGLQGGGETQYFGPGTRLLVL.

This chain uses TRBV7-9 with TRBJ2-7, with D possibly matching TRBD2 (5 bases). The CDR3 is 15 amino acids. Trimming took off 2 bases at V and 1 base at J, with 12 bases between the two ends. Germline CDR1 is SEHNR and CDR2 is FQNEAQ (reference sequence). CDR3 DNA: TGTGCCAGCAGCTTATCCGAGGGTAGTTCCTACGAGCAGTACTTC. As protein: CASSLSEGSSYEQYF.

The chain employs TRBV11-2 and TRBJ2-1; D is undetermined. Trimming removed 3 bases from V and 5 bases from J, with 2 bases in between. This CDR3 contains 11 residues. The germline gives CDR1 SGHAT, CDR2 FQNNGV. CDR3 sequence: CASSFNNEQFF. CDR3 DNA: TGTGCCAGCAGCTTCAACAATGAGCAGTTCTTC.